This paragraph reports one T cell receptor (beta chain). Its antigen is unknown. The CDR3 loop spans 14 amino acids. V was pared by 5 bases and J by 4 bases, with 12 bases between. TCRdb reprocessed the reads via MiXCR and lists one record per CDR3 protein. Of about 830,000 distinct CDR3 sequences detected, less than 35% appear once; the ten largest clones hold 9.5% to 15%. The source of the sample is a study of T cell repertoires in cytomegalovirus infection. On the study more broadly: Both recently identified HLA-C-restricted and well-studied HLA-B-restricted CMV epitopes were used in the study. Evidence of both CMV infection and a matching HLA type came from public TCR beta signatures.

Whole-study results and caveats: People with CMV and the relevant HLA were identified by cumulative public TCR beta family frequency.

The input for sequencing was cultured CD8+ T cells from PBMCs, taken from culture after CMV antigen stimulation. The chain links TRBV12-3 or TRBV12-4 to TRBJ2-1; perhaps TRBD1 as D (5 bases). This TCR was sampled from a human donor in good health (CMV status not recorded). Some clones in this sample may be carry-over from other donors' samples. The CDR3 DNA reads as TGTGCCAGCAGTCCCGTGACAGCTTACAATGAGCAGTTCTTC. Amino acids: CASSPVTAYNEQFF.